This is a list of T cell receptor beta chains from one sample in a study of blood T cell repertoires in COVID-19. Sequencing used immunoSEQ multiplex PCR; TCRdb keeps in-frame clones, though not all of them. The table lists over 120,000 clones, 75% to 90% of them singletons. The sequenced sample was peripheral blood. These receptors were taken from a man between 45 and 60 years old who had recovered from COVID-19. Both conserved end residues are part of each CDR3.

v_gene: TRBV2
CDR3aa: CASSEVGRGGTDTQYF

v_gene: TRBV4-1
CDR3aa: CASSQDRSRNGVNEKLFF

v_gene: TRBV25-1
CDR3aa: CASSEFEGAIQNYGYTF

v_gene: TRBV29-1
CDR3aa: CSVGPSGGYEQYF

v_gene: TRBV6-5
CDR3aa: CASGTGHYYGYTF

v_gene: TRBV5-5
CDR3aa: CASSFRDRGTGELFF

v_gene: TRBV10-3
CDR3aa: CAISETTGGNTEAFF

v_gene: TRBV4-3
CDR3aa: CASSPIAGREQYF

v_gene: TRBV4-3
CDR3aa: CASSQDTSRSEQFF

v_gene: TRBV5-1
CDR3aa: CASSPERAWNTGELFF

v_gene: TRBV10-3
CDR3aa: CAISDPGLDESEAFF

v_gene: TRBV19
CDR3aa: CASTEYPGTEAFF

v_gene: TRBV7-2
CDR3aa: CASSPTQNIQYF

v_gene: TRBV10-3
CDR3aa: CAISSGTEPSGGYTF

v_gene: TRBV11-3
CDR3aa: CASSSPTERGDGDEQFF

v_gene: TRBV7-8
CDR3aa: CASSLAGRGHNQPQHF

v_gene: TRBV4-3
CDR3aa: CASSQDFGDSYEQYF

v_gene: TRBV5-6
CDR3aa: CASRMTGLYYGYTF

v_gene: TRBV6-1
CDR3aa: CASSDLPLSYEQYF

v_gene: TRBV10-3
CDR3aa: CAISVGTSGGYEQYF

v_gene: TRBV11-2
CDR3aa: CASSRGLAGGHEQYF

v_gene: TRBV5-8
CDR3aa: CASSLARVEPQHF

v_gene: TRBV5-4
CDR3aa: CASSSPQALSGAFF

v_gene: TRBV19
CDR3aa: CASLSGDRASAEAFF

v_gene: TRBV7-2
CDR3aa: CASSLGLGINQPQHF

v_gene: TRBV19
CDR3aa: CASSLRQGKNYGYTF

v_gene: TRBV27
CDR3aa: CASSLAGGPHNEQFF

v_gene: TRBV2
CDR3aa: CASSVKILARDGGYNEQFF

v_gene: TRBV18
CDR3aa: CASSPPKGVIPNTEAFF

v_gene: TRBV5-1
CDR3aa: CASSRDRGNYNEQFF

v_gene: TRBV5-4
CDR3aa: CASSLTGSEQFF

v_gene: TRBV7-9
CDR3aa: CASSLQWNTEAFF

v_gene: TRBV7-2
CDR3aa: CASSLEGLAEQYF

v_gene: TRBV3-1/TRBV3-2
CDR3aa: CASSQWAPPGDEQFF

v_gene: TRBV4-1
CDR3aa: CASGLAGVGDTQYF

v_gene: TRBV7-2
CDR3aa: CASSLTGLHTDTQYF

v_gene: TRBV10-2
CDR3aa: CASSELRDYEQYF

v_gene: TRBV3-1/TRBV3-2
CDR3aa: CASSQARTGGRNEQFF

v_gene: TRBV21-1
CDR3aa: CASSARGRVGSPLHF

v_gene: TRBV18
CDR3aa: CASSLPGTEYNEQFF

v_gene: TRBV7-9
CDR3aa: CASSLTLNTEAFF

v_gene: TRBV24-1
CDR3aa: CATVVQGGLLCGYTF

v_gene: TRBV5-1
CDR3aa: CASSLLTGGYEQYF

v_gene: TRBV6-1
CDR3aa: CASSEMAGGLKETQYF